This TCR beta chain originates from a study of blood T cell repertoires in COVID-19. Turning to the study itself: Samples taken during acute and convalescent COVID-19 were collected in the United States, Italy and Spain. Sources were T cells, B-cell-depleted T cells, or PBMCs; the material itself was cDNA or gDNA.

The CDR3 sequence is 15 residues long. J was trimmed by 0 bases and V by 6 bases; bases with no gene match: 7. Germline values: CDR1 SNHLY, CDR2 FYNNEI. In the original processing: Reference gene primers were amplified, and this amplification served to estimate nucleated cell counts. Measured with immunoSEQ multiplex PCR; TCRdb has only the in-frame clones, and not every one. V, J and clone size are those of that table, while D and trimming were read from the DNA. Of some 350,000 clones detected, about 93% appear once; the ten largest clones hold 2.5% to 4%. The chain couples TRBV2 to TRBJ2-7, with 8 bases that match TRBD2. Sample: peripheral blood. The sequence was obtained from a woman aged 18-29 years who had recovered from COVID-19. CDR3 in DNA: TGTGCCAGCAGCGGCGGGGGGCGGATCTCCTACGAGCAGTACGTC. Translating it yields CASSGGGRISYEQYV.